These 12 T cell receptor beta chains were sequenced from one sample in a study of T cell responses to AZD1222 COVID-19 vaccine. Libraries were prepared by immunoSEQ multiplex PCR; TCRdb keeps only in-frame clonotypes and omits some of them. The sample carries 120,000 to 150,000 clones, around 88% recorded once. The material sequenced was peripheral blood, taken on day 0 of AZD1222 vaccination. These receptors were taken from an adult in good health.

This sequence joins TRBV28 and TRBJ1-1; weak D call: TRBD1 (6 bases). Germline loops: CDR1 MDHEN, CDR2 SYDVKM. The ends were cut back, 6 bases at V and 4 bases at J, with 18 bases in the middle. The length of the CDR3 is 15 residues. The CDR3 loop is CASRLGSRGITEAFF. CDR3 sequence (DNA): TGTGCCAGCAGATTGGGTAGTAGGGGGATCACTGAAGCTTTCTTT. Full variable domain (missing parts from reference TRBV28 and TRBJ1-1): DVKVTQSSRYLVKRTGEKVFLECVQDMDHENMFWYRQDPGLGLRLIYFSYDVKMKEKGDIPEGYSVSREKKERFSLILESASTNQTSMYLCASRLGSRGITEAFFGQGTRLTVV.

In DNA, the CDR3 is TGTGCCAGCAGTAGAACGACTAGCGGCACAGATACGCAGTATTTT. This codes for CASSRTTSGTDTQYF. This chain uses TRBV6-2 or TRBV6-3 with TRBJ2-3; 8 positions agree with TRBD2. The CDR3 length is 15 residues. CDR1 and CDR2 from the germline V gene are MNHEY and SVGEGT. V trimming: 5 bases; J trimming: 1 base; junction bases outside the gene matches: 5.

This chain joins TRBV30 and TRBJ1-5; no firm D call. From germline, CDR1 is GTSNPN and CDR2 SVGIG (reference sequence). V lost 0 bases, J lost 2 bases, and 11 bases lay in between. The CDR3 spans 15 residues. CDR3 nucleotides: TGTGCCTGGAGTGTAGTAGGGAGGGGCAATCAGCCCCAGCATTTT. This sequence encodes CAWSVVGRGNQPQHF. Filled out from reference TRBV30 and TRBJ1-5, the complete variable domain reads SQTIHQWPATLVQPVGSPLSLECTVEGTSNPNLYWYRQAAGRGLQLLFYSVGIGQISSEVPQNLSASRPQDRQFILSSKKLLLSDSGFYLCAWSVVGRGNQPQHFGDGTRLSIL.

V usage is TRBV7-9 and J usage is TRBJ2-7; D not resolved. Trimming took off 5 bases at V and 3 bases at J, with 8 bases between the two ends. From germline, CDR1 is SEHNR and CDR2 FQNEAQ (reference sequence). The CDR3 is 12 amino acids. Here the CDR3 DNA reads TGTGCCAGCAGCACCCGGAGCTACGAGCAGTACTTC. Encoded protein: CASSTRSYEQYF.

The chain couples TRBV21-1 to TRBJ2-3; the table names TRBD2, a call not compared with the DNA. TRBV21-1 is shown as a pseudogene. The length of the CDR3 is 17 residues. CDR3 coding DNA: TGTGCCAGCAGCAAAAGAGGGTGGGTACAATGCACAGATACGCAGTATTTT. Residues: CASSKRGWVQCTDTQYF.

The J gene is TRBJ1-1, the V gene TRBV5-4, with D hard to call. The CDR3 covers 12 residues. Trimming cost V 2 bases and J 4 bases, with 6 bases left between them. Germline loops: CDR1 SGHNT, CDR2 YYREEE (reference sequence). The DNA for the CDR3 is TGTGCCAGCAGCTTTCCGGGCACTGAAGCTTTCTTT. Translated, it gives CASSFPGTEAFF. The entire variable domain, with the rest obtained from reference TRBV5-4 and TRBJ1-1, is as follows: ETGVTQSPTHLIKTRGQQVTLRCSSQSGHNTVSWYQQALGQGPQFIFQYYREEENGRGNFPPRFSGLQFPNYSSELNVNALELDDSALYLCASSFPGTEAFFGQGTRLTVV.

V usage is TRBV18 and J usage is TRBJ1-1; weak D call: TRBD1 (6 bases). The germline V gene encodes CDR1 KGHSH and CDR2 LQKENI. The CDR3 covers 13 residues. V gave up 6 bases and J gave up 6 bases, with 14 bases separating them. CDR3 loop: CASSRGQSAEAFF. CDR3 bases: TGTGCCAGCTCCCGAGGACAGTCCGCTGAAGCTTTCTTT.

The gene calls are TRBV6-5 and TRBJ1-5; D might be TRBD1 (5 bases). Between the trimmed V and J ends, which lost 2 bases and 7 bases, there was a span of 6 bases. Germline V gene sequence: CDR1 MNHEY, CDR2 SVGAGI. CDR3 size: 12 residues. The CDR3 nucleotides read TGTGCCAGCAGTTACGGGGGGCAGCCCCAGCATTTT. Its translation: CASSYGGQPQHF.

The chain uses TRBV6-4 and TRBJ1-2, with D perhaps matching TRBD1 (6 bases). The CDR3 loop spans 15 amino acids. Trimming stripped 0 bases from V and 5 bases from J, with 13 bases between. CDR1 and CDR2 from the germline V gene are MRHNA and SNTAGT. The CDR3, as DNA: TGTGCCAGCAGTGACTCGACAGGATCCCTTTATGGCTACACCTTC. It encodes CASSDSTGSLYGYTF.

A single count supports this clone. The chain is built from TRBV19 and TRBJ1-1; perhaps TRBD1 as D (6 bases). CDR1 LNHDA and CDR2 SQIVND come from the germline V gene (reference sequence). This CDR3 contains 19 residues. V lost 6 bases, J lost 0 bases, and 26 bases lay in between. CDR3 loop: CASSRGYRAPTRMNTEAFF. CDR3 DNA sequence: TGTGCCAGTAGCCGGGGCTACAGGGCCCCTACGAGAATGAACACTGAAGCTTTCTTT. Using reference TRBV19 and TRBJ1-1 for the parts outside the CDR3, the full variable domain is DGGITQSPKYLFRKEGQNVTLSCEQNLNHDAMYWYRQDPGQGLRLIYYSQIVNDFQKGDIAEGYSVSREKKESFPLTVTSAQKNPTAFYLCASSRGYRAPTRMNTEAFFGQGTRLTVV.

The chain uses TRBV30 and TRBJ1-4; unclear D gene. Between the trimmed V and J ends, which lost 4 bases and 4 bases, there was a span of 10 bases. The CDR3 sequence is 13 residues long. Germline CDR1 GTSNPN, CDR2 SVGIG (reference sequence). The CDR3 sequence is CAWNLNYNEKLFF. DNA for the CDR3: TGTGCCTGGAACCTCAATTATAATGAAAAACTGTTTTTT.

The rearrangement joins TRBV7-2 to TRBJ2-7; the match to TRBD2 covers 9 bases. The CDR3 loop spans 15 amino acids. The germline gives CDR1 SGHTA, CDR2 FQGNSA. V shed 1 base and J 4 bases; nucleotides not matched to a gene: 5. The CDR3 DNA follows: TGTGCCAGCAGCTTAGATGGCGGGAGGGCGTACGAGCAGTACTTC. Translated: CASSLDGGRAYEQYF.